This T cell receptor beta chain was identified in a study of shared clonotypes between healthy human individuals. Naive-designated CD8 cells lacked CD45RO, were positively enriched for CCR7, and omitted terminally differentiated effector memory CD45RA+ cells. Using immunoSEQ multiplex PCR, the repertoire was profiled, and TCRdb retains in-frame clones only, with some absent. The sample carries around 1,900,000 clones, over 85% recorded once. Germline assignment: CDR1 LNHDA and CDR2 SQIVND (reference sequence). There are 14 residues in the CDR3. V was clipped by 8 bases and J by 5 bases, with 18 bases between them.

The clonotype was recovered from a man aged 18 to 35 in good health. Some clones in this sample may be carry-over from other donors' samples. The specimen was naive CD8+ T cells from PBMCs. V and J are TRBV19 and TRBJ2-5; D remains ambiguous. The DNA of the CDR3 is TGTGCCAGTCAACCGGGCCATGGTTGGGAGACCCAGTACTTC. It is translated as CASQPGHGWETQYF. Supplemented by reference TRBV19 and TRBJ2-5, the full variable domain reads DGGITQSPKYLFRKEGQNVTLSCEQNLNHDAMYWYRQDPGQGLRLIYYSQIVNDFQKGDIAEGYSVSREKKESFPLTVTSAQKNPTAFYLCASQPGHGWETQYFGPGTRLLVL.